Below, 19 T cell receptor beta chains from the same sample are listed, as sequenced in a study of beta chain features in type 1 diabetes. Notes on the study in general: There was a moderate but significant shortening of TCRB CDR3s in all four CD4+ subsets of Type 1 diabetes patients.

Expressed TCRB transcripts were sequenced after all isolated RNA was converted to cDNA. Clones were sequenced by immunoSEQ multiplex PCR, and TCRdb holds only the in-frame ones, with some missing. The sample holds 300,000 to 350,000 clones, 7% to 10% seen once. No cognate antigen is known for these TCRs. The sample consisted of central memory CD4+ T cells from blood. The receptor source for this set is a man under 40 with type 1 diabetes.

This clone was seen a few times. This rearrangement joins TRBV11-3 to TRBJ1-3; D is unresolved. The germline V gene encodes CDR1 SGHNT and CDR2 YENEEA. CDR3 length: 12 residues. Between the trimmed V and J ends, which lost 4 bases and 4 bases, there was a span of 5 bases. The CDR3 nucleotides are TGTGCCAGCAGCTCGGACGGAAACACCATATATTTT. Its protein is CASSSDGNTIYF. The full variable domain, its missing parts supplied by reference TRBV11-3 and TRBJ1-3, is EAGVVQSPRYKIIEKKQPVAFWCNPISGHNTLYWYLQNLGQGPELLIRYENEEAVDDSQLPKDRFSAERLKGVDSTLKIQPAELGDSAVYLCASSSDGNTIYFGEGSWLTVV.

This clone turned up a few times. The V and J genes are TRBV20-1 and TRBJ1-2; D remains ambiguous. The CDR3 runs 8 residues. From germline, CDR1 is DFQATT and CDR2 SNEGSKA (reference sequence). Trimming pared 6 bases from V and 6 bases from J, leaving 2 bases between. The CDR3: CSAHGYTF. The CDR3 DNA is TGCAGTGCCCATGGCTACACCTTC.

This rearrangement joins TRBV7-2 to TRBJ1-2, with D possibly being TRBD1 (5 bases). Germline CDR1 and CDR2: SGHTA and FQGNSA. This CDR3 contains 14 residues. The ends were cut back, 4 bases at V and 8 bases at J, with 17 bases in the middle. CDR3 loop: CASSSWAGSAGYTF. The CDR3 DNA follows: TGTGCCAGCAGCTCCTGGGCAGGGTCGGCCGGCTACACCTTC. Together with reference TRBV7-2 and TRBJ1-2, the CDR3 gives the full variable domain: GAGVSQSPSNKVTEKGKDVELRCDPISGHTALYWYRQSLGQGLEFLIYFQGNSAPDKSGLPSDRFSAERTGGSVSTLTIQRTQQEDSAVYLCASSSWAGSAGYTFGSGTRLTVV.

Only one count was recorded for this clone. The rearrangement uses TRBV19 and TRBJ1-6, with 8 bases matching TRBD1. The germline CDR1 and CDR2 sequences are LNHDA and SQIVND (reference sequence). V dropped 5 bases and J dropped 9; count of bases not matched to a gene: 9. CDR3 length equals 15 residues. This chain's CDR3 is CASSRTGKDGSPLHF. In DNA, the CDR3 is TGTGCCAGTAGTCGGACAGGGAAGGATGGTTCACCCCTCCACTTT.

In its sample, this clone was seen a few times. The chain couples TRBV5-4 to TRBJ1-2; 8 bases align to TRBD1. V shed 5 bases, J shed 8 bases, and the junction held 14 bases outside the gene matches. Per the germline V gene, CDR1 is SGHNT and CDR2 is YYREEE (reference sequence). This CDR3 is built from 15 residues. The DNA of the CDR3 is TGTGCCAGCAGTTTCCGGACAGGGCCCAAAGAGGGCTACACCTTC. Amino acid sequence: CASSFRTGPKEGYTF.

The sample holds many counts of this clone. The chain carries TRBV11-2 and TRBJ2-7; TRBD2 agrees at 8 bases. The CDR3 totals 17 residues. J lost 1 base, V lost 5 bases, and 13 bases had no gene match. The germline V gene has CDR1 SGHAT and CDR2 FQNNGV. The CDR3 spells CASSPNLPGGVSYEQYF. CDR3 DNA: TGTGCCAGCAGCCCCAACCTGCCCGGGGGGGTGTCCTACGAGCAGTACTTC.

The J gene is TRBJ2-3, the V gene TRBV7-2; the D is unclear. Trimming cost V 0 bases and J 4 bases, with 17 bases left between them. Germline V gene lookup returns CDR1 SGHTA and CDR2 FQGNSA. The CDR3 consists of 17 residues. The DNA of the CDR3 is TGTGCCAGCAGCTTAGCGTTTATAGTCACCCTCGCAGATACGCAGTATTTT. This codes for CASSLAFIVTLADTQYF.

A few counts support this clone. V usage is TRBV27 and J usage is TRBJ2-7; the match to TRBD1 covers 8 bases. With V trimmed by 5 bases and J by 7 bases, 16 bases remained unmatched. CDR1 and CDR2 (germline): MNHEY, SMNVEV (reference sequence). CDR3 length: 16 residues. Here the CDR3 reads CASSKVGGQGAGEQYF. Here the CDR3 DNA reads TGTGCCAGCAGTAAGGTGGGAGGTCAGGGGGCAGGGGAGCAGTACTTC.

This clone has a handful of counts. The chain employs TRBV6-5 and TRBJ2-3, with unresolved D. The V gene's germline CDR1 is MNHEY and CDR2 SVGAGI. This CDR3 has 11 residues. Trimming shortened V by 11 bases and J by 2 bases, and 8 bases separated the two germline ends. The CDR3 loop is CARNATDTQYF. For the CDR3, the DNA is TGTGCCCGAAATGCCACAGATACGCAGTATTTT.

The gene calls are TRBV2 and TRBJ1-6; TRBD1 agrees at 8 bases. Looked up from germline, CDR1 is SNHLY and CDR2 is FYNNEI. The CDR3 runs 14 residues. V was clipped by 5 bases and J by 6 bases; unmatched bases: 3. CDR3 region: CASSITGGNSPLHF. CDR3 sequence (DNA): TGTGCCAGCAGTATAACAGGGGGTAATTCACCCCTCCACTTT.

The chain carries TRBV7-9 and TRBJ2-7; the D is unclear. In germline, CDR1 is SEHNR, CDR2 FQNEAQ (reference sequence). Trimming took 4 bases from V and 1 from J, leaving 14 bases between them. There are 15 residues in the CDR3. Here the CDR3 reads CASSYGNGVSYEQYF. CDR3 DNA sequence: TGTGCCAGCAGCTATGGGAACGGAGTATCCTACGAGCAGTACTTC.

In its sample, this clone was seen a few times. The rearrangement joins TRBV5-4 to TRBJ2-4; a weak D match, TRBD2 (5 bases). This CDR3 is built from 18 residues. Germline V lookup: CDR1 SGHNT, CDR2 YYREEE (reference sequence). V dropped 3 bases and J dropped 0 bases, with 19 bases sitting between them. Here the CDR3 reads CASSSGGSGTLAKNIQYF. CDR3 DNA sequence: TGTGCCAGCAGCTCCGGCGGGTCAGGAACTCTAGCCAAAAACATTCAGTACTTC.

This clone occurred a few times. V gene TRBV7-8 combines with J gene TRBJ2-3; D may be TRBD2 (6 bases). The CDR3 has 15 residues. The V end was cut by 3 bases, the J end by 2 bases, with 12 bases between. CDR1 SGHVS and CDR2 FQNEAQ come from the germline V gene. In DNA, the CDR3 is TGTGCCAGCAGCTTCAGCGGGTGGAACACAGATACGCAGTATTTT. It translates to CASSFSGWNTDTQYF.

This clone has just a few counts. V usage is TRBV2 and J usage is TRBJ1-2; a weak D match, TRBD1 (6 bases). Trimming cost V 7 bases and J 4 bases, with 19 bases left between them. This CDR3 has 15 amino acids. Germline CDR1 reads SNHLY; CDR2 reads FYNNEI. The CDR3 here is CASNPGHGFGYGYTF. The CDR3 coding sequence is TGTGCCAGCAACCCGGGACACGGGTTTGGCTATGGCTACACCTTC.

This clone was seen more than once but under ten times. The chain employs TRBV30 and TRBJ2-2; 12 bases match TRBD1. The ends lost 5 bases at V and 5 bases at J; junction bases unmatched: 6. In germline, CDR1 is GTSNPN, CDR2 SVGIG (reference sequence). The CDR3 contains 15 residues. In nucleotides, the CDR3 is TGTGCCTGGGGCCGGGACAGGGGGCAAACCGGGGAGCTGTTTTTT. This gives the protein CAWGRDRGQTGELFF.

V usage is TRBV6-5 and J usage is TRBJ2-6; TRBD2 is a possible D gene (5 bases). Looked up from germline, CDR1 is MNHEY and CDR2 is SVGAGI. Trimming left V 2 bases short and J 2 bases short, with 7 bases between. The length of the CDR3 is 15 residues. For the CDR3, the DNA is TGTGCCAGCAGTTACGGAGGTACTGGGGCCAACGTCCTGACTTTC. Amino acids: CASSYGGTGANVLTF.

This clone appeared a few times. The V call is TRBV25-1, the J call TRBJ1-1; D gene unclear. Germline CDR1 MGHDK, CDR2 SYGVNS. V shed 9 bases and J shed 1 base, with 12 bases lying between them. The CDR3 is made up of 13 amino acids. The CDR3 loop is CASHTRENTEAFF. DNA of the CDR3: TGTGCCAGTCATACACGTGAGAACACTGAAGCTTTCTTT.

The rearrangement links TRBV28 to TRBJ2-3; the D gene is possibly TRBD2 (6 bases). The CDR3 has 15 amino acids. CDR1 MDHEN and CDR2 SYDVKM come from the germline V gene. With 5 bases removed from V and 2 bases from J, the gap between germline ends came to 14 bases. The CDR3 coding sequence is TGTGCCAGCAGTCCACGGGGCGGGGTCACAGATACGCAGTATTTT. Protein: CASSPRGGVTDTQYF.

The sample holds a few counts of this clone. The CDR3 protein is CASSPIGETQYF. The CDR3 coding sequence is TGTGCCAGCAGCCCGATAGGGGAGACCCAGTACTTC. The chain recombines TRBV11-2 with TRBJ2-5, with no clear D. The CDR3 loop spans 12 amino acids. Trimming took off 5 bases at V and 5 bases at J, with 9 bases between the two ends. Germline-derived CDR1 and CDR2 are SGHAT and FQNNGV.